Included here is one TCR beta chain sequence, with context. Its matching antigen is unknown. Unmatched junction bases numbered 8, after V lost 4 bases and J lost 0 bases. CDR3 length: 16 residues. Germline V gives CDR1 SGHTA, CDR2 FQGNSA. These data are taken from a study of T-cell reconstitution after alpha-beta-depleted transplantation in children. Researchers prepared the TCRbeta library using unique molecular identifiers, the study reports. Using its own MiXCR run on the PCR reads, TCRdb lists one record per CDR3 protein. The sample carries about 600,000 distinct CDR3 sequences, 10% to 15% recorded once. Study-level findings and limits: By one year post-transplant, T-cell counts and diversity largely arose from T cells that were newly produced.

The receptor's source is a male patient between 5 and 17 years old who had a stem cell transplant for acute myeloid leukemia, so the T cells may come from the graft donor. Sequencing used PBMCs, mostly from graft donor cells, obtained 360 days after TCRalphabeta/CD19-depleted stem cell transplant. The rearrangement joins TRBV7-2 to TRBJ2-7; 8 bases agree with TRBD2. The CDR3 DNA is TGTGCCAGCAGCTCCAAAAGCGGGGGTCTCTCCTACGAGCAGTACTTC. Residues: CASSSKSGGLSYEQYF.